The 28 T cell receptor beta chains reported below all come from one sample, sequenced in a study of blood T cell repertoires in COVID-19. Measured with immunoSEQ multiplex PCR; TCRdb has only the in-frame clones, and not every one. The sample has tens of thousands of clones, roughly 80% seen once. Sequenced: peripheral blood. The receptors come from a human donor in a cohort sampled during active COVID-19.

The chain joins TRBV28 to TRBJ2-7, with 7 bases aligning to TRBD1. The trim removed 2 bases at V and 4 bases at J, leaving 5 bases unmatched. The CDR3 is 14 residues long. The germline V gene has CDR1 MDHEN and CDR2 SYDVKM. The DNA for the CDR3 is TGTGCCAGCAGTTTACCGGGACAGACATACGAGCAGTACTTC. Its translation: CASSLPGQTYEQYF. The complete variable domain, with remaining parts taken from reference TRBV28 and TRBJ2-7, reads DVKVTQSSRYLVKRTGEKVFLECVQDMDHENMFWYRQDPGLGLRLIYFSYDVKMKEKGDIPEGYSVSREKKERFSLILESASTNQTSMYLCASSLPGQTYEQYFGPGTRLTVT.

The chain joins TRBV7-2 to TRBJ1-3; 9 positions match TRBD1. V lost 6 bases and J lost 6; bases outside the gene matches: 6. The CDR3 consists of 14 residues. The germline gives CDR1 SGHTA, CDR2 FQGNSA. The CDR3 loop reads CASRTDRGENTIYF. The CDR3, as DNA: TGTGCCAGCAGAACTGACAGGGGGGAAAACACCATATATTTT.

CDR3 sequence reads: CASSQAGVLETQYF. The CDR3 DNA reads TGTGCCAGCAGTCAGGCGGGGGTGTTGGAGACCCAGTACTTC. V usage is TRBV9 and J usage is TRBJ2-5; 7 positions match TRBD2. The V and J ends lost 5 bases and 5 bases, in that order; junction bases with no gene match: 9. This CDR3 has 14 amino acids. CDR1 is SGDLS, CDR2 YYNGEE, per germline.

The sample holds a few counts of this clone. The V gene is TRBV28, the J gene TRBJ1-4, with D uncertain. Trimming stripped 2 bases from V and 8 bases from J, with 9 bases between. The CDR3 totals 13 residues. CDR1 and CDR2 (germline): MDHEN, SYDVKM. CDR3 loop: CASSLDLREKLFF. DNA for the CDR3: TGTGCCAGCAGTTTAGATCTGAGGGAAAAACTGTTTTTT.

This clone was counted between two and nine times. The chain uses TRBV4-2 and TRBJ2-3; maybe TRBD2 (6 bases). V gave up 4 bases and J gave up 1 base, with 24 bases separating them. Germline V gene data show CDR1 as LGHNA and CDR2 as YNFKEQ. The CDR3 is 19 residues long. The CDR3: CASSRTSGTPPQRTDTQYF. DNA for the CDR3: TGTGCCAGCAGCCGAACCTCCGGGACTCCACCCCAACGCACAGATACGCAGTATTTT.

The J gene is TRBJ1-5, the V gene TRBV6-6; TRBD1 matches at 11 bases. The V gene's germline CDR1 is MNHNY and CDR2 SVGAGI (reference sequence). J gave up 5 bases and V 7 bases, and 7 bases lay outside the gene matches. The CDR3 loop spans 15 amino acids. CDR3 sequence (DNA): TGTGCCAGCACCTCTTGGACAGGGGGCGATCAGCCCCAGCATTTT. Translating it yields CASTSWTGGDQPQHF.

The gene calls are TRBV6-5 and TRBJ1-5; perhaps TRBD1 as D (5 bases). CDR1 is MNHEY, CDR2 SVGAGI, per germline. There are 14 residues in the CDR3. Trimming pared 2 bases from V and 5 bases from J, leaving 10 bases between. In nucleotides, the CDR3 is TGTGCCAGCAGTTACAGGGCGGGGGATCAGCCCCAGCATTTT. Its protein product is CASSYRAGDQPQHF.

This clone was seen only once. The chain has TRBV6-5 and TRBJ2-1, with TRBD2 identical over 10 bases. The CDR3 spans 16 residues. The V gene's germline CDR1 is MNHEY and CDR2 SVGAGI. With 0 bases clipped from V and 8 bases from J, the junction kept 7 bases outside the gene matches. The CDR3 sequence: CASSYSLGLAVYEQFF. The CDR3 DNA reads TGTGCCAGCAGTTACTCTCTCGGACTAGCGGTATATGAGCAGTTCTTC.

This rearrangement joins TRBV4-1 to TRBJ2-1, with 13 bases aligning to TRBD2. The CDR3 contains 18 residues. The junction had 15 bases not matched to a gene; V was cut back by 4 bases and J by 9 bases. Germline CDR1 MGHRA, CDR2 YSYEKL. The CDR3 nucleotides read TGCGCCAGCAGCCCTGGGACTAGCGGGATGGTTGTGGTAGGTGAGCAGTTCTTC. Its protein is CASSPGTSGMVVVGEQFF.

This clone has a single count. The chain carries TRBV23-1 and TRBJ2-5; TRBD1 aligns across 8 bases. TRBV23-1 is given ORF status, its function remaining uncertain. The CDR3 contains 16 residues. V gave up 0 bases and J gave up 2 bases; unmatched junction bases: 5. The CDR3 loop reads CASSQSSRGLQETQYF. For the CDR3, the DNA is TGCGCCAGCAGTCAATCCAGCAGGGGGCTTCAAGAGACCCAGTACTTC.

DNA of the CDR3: TGTGCCAGCAGCTTATCAGGGGGTGATAATGAAAAACTGTTTTTT. Protein: CASSLSGGDNEKLFF. The V call is TRBV7-9, the J call TRBJ1-4; 7 bases align to TRBD1. The CDR3 consists of 15 residues. The ends lost 2 bases at V and 4 bases at J; junction bases unmatched: 4. Germline values: CDR1 SEHNR, CDR2 FQNEAQ (reference sequence).

This rearrangement joins TRBV28 to TRBJ2-7; D is possibly TRBD1 (6 bases). Germline V gene sequence: CDR1 MDHEN, CDR2 SYDVKM. Trimming took off 0 bases at V and 2 bases at J, with 8 bases between the two ends. This CDR3 is 14 amino acids long. CDR3 DNA sequence: TGTGCCAGCAGTTTATGGGGGACAACCTACGAGCAGTACTTC. It translates to CASSLWGTTYEQYF.

The CDR3, as DNA: TGTGCCAGCAGCTTGGGAATAGCGGGCACCTACGAGCAGTACTTC. It specifies CASSLGIAGTYEQYF. The chain combines TRBV5-4 with TRBJ2-7; 7 bases agree with TRBD2. CDR3 size: 15 residues. With 0 bases clipped from V and 2 bases from J, the junction kept 5 bases outside the gene matches. CDR1 and CDR2 (germline): SGHNT, YYREEE (reference sequence).

The chain uses TRBV15 and TRBJ1-1, with 7 positions matching TRBD1. Germline CDR1 is LNHNV and CDR2 is YYDKDF (reference sequence). Germline trimming cut 1 base from V and 0 bases from J; bases unmatched to any gene: 5. The CDR3 sequence is 16 residues long. CDR3 sequence (DNA): TGTGCCACCAGCAGAGGGAAACAGGGGATGAACACTGAAGCTTTCTTT. It specifies CATSRGKQGMNTEAFF.

V gene TRBV28 combines with J gene TRBJ1-5; possibly TRBD1 for D (6 bases). Between the trimmed V and J ends, which lost 3 bases and 5 bases, there was a span of 14 bases. Germline lookup yields CDR1 MDHEN and CDR2 SYDVKM. The CDR3 has 15 residues. CDR3 coding DNA: TGTGCCAGCAGTTTTTGGCAGGGGAGTCATCAGCCCCAGCATTTT. Translated: CASSFWQGSHQPQHF.

The chain has TRBV6-6 and TRBJ2-2; TRBD1 matches at 7 bases. CDR1 is MNHNY and CDR2 is SVGAGI in the germline V gene (reference sequence). Losses at the gene ends were 6 bases for V and 5 bases for J; bases not matched to a gene: 3. The CDR3 has 13 residues. This CDR3 reads CASSQTGTGELFF. The CDR3, as DNA: TGTGCCAGCAGCCAGACAGGGACCGGGGAGCTGTTTTTT.

The rearrangement uses TRBV28 and TRBJ1-4, with D possibly TRBD1 on 5 matching bases. The length of the CDR3 is 15 residues. V lost 7 bases to trimming and J lost 2 bases, with 14 bases between them. The germline V gene encodes CDR1 MDHEN and CDR2 SYDVKM. CDR3 region: CASKKEGRTNEKLFF. For the CDR3, the DNA is TGTGCCAGCAAAAAAGAGGGGAGGACTAATGAAAAACTGTTTTTT.

The V call is TRBV3-1 (or the pseudogene TRBV3-2), the J call TRBJ2-2, with TRBD2 as a possible D gene (5 bases). Deletions cut 4 bases from V and 2 bases from J, with 14 bases between. The CDR3 covers 16 residues. CDR1 LGHDT and CDR2 YNNKEL come from the germline V gene (reference sequence). In nucleotides, the CDR3 is TGTGCCAGCAGCCGGCTGACTAATTTCAACACCGGGGAGCTGTTTTTT. This codes for CASSRLTNFNTGELFF.

The chain combines TRBV5-4 with TRBJ2-1, with 7 bases matching TRBD2. The V segment lost 4 bases and the J segment 2 bases; nucleotides outside the gene matches: 9. Germline CDR1 reads SGHNT; CDR2 reads YYREEE (reference sequence). CDR3 length equals 16 residues. The DNA for the CDR3 is TGTGCCAGCAGCCCCGAAGCGGGAACTACCTACAATGAGCAGTTCTTC. Translation: CASSPEAGTTYNEQFF.

Here the CDR3 reads CASSGAGGIPLGYNEQFF. CDR3 bases: TGTGCCAGCAGCGGGGCGGGAGGGATCCCGTTGGGGTACAATGAGCAGTTCTTC. The gene calls are TRBV6-9 and TRBJ2-1, with 9 bases that match TRBD2. Per the germline V gene, CDR1 is MNHGY and CDR2 is SVAAGI. The CDR3 runs 18 residues. The V segment lost 6 bases and the J segment 4 bases; nucleotides outside the gene matches: 16.

The chain carries TRBV30 and TRBJ2-7, with TRBD2 matching over 8 bases. The CDR3 loop spans 13 amino acids. In germline, CDR1 is GTSNPN, CDR2 SVGIG (reference sequence). V gave up 5 bases and J gave up 5 bases; unmatched junction bases: 8. This chain's CDR3 is CAWYSGRGNEQYF. In DNA form, the CDR3 reads TGTGCCTGGTACAGCGGGAGAGGGAACGAGCAGTACTTC. The full variable domain, in which reference TRBV30 and TRBJ2-7 provide the parts outside the CDR3, is SQTIHQWPATLVQPVGSPLSLECTVEGTSNPNLYWYRQAAGRGLQLLFYSVGIGQISSEVPQNLSASRPQDRQFILSSKKLLLSDSGFYLCAWYSGRGNEQYFGPGTRLTVT.

The chain employs TRBV7-9 and TRBJ2-3; a possible D gene is TRBD1 (6 bases). V was pared by 7 bases and J by 5 bases, with 13 bases between. There are 13 residues in the CDR3. CDR1 and CDR2 (germline): SEHNR, FQNEAQ (reference sequence). The DNA for the CDR3 is TGTGCCAGCAACCGACAGGCTCTAGATACGCAGTATTTT. This codes for CASNRQALDTQYF.

The gene calls are TRBV4-1 and TRBJ2-6; D is uncertain. The V gene's germline CDR1 is MGHRA and CDR2 YSYEKL. Trimming cost V 1 base and J 1 base, with 5 bases left between them. CDR3 size: 15 residues. This CDR3 is CASSQAGSGANVLTF. CDR3 sequence (DNA): TGCGCCAGCAGCCAAGCCGGGTCTGGGGCCAACGTCCTGACTTTC.

This chain uses TRBV20-1 with TRBJ2-5; 10 positions agree with TRBD2. The CDR3 has 14 residues. Unmatched junction bases numbered 6, after V lost 3 bases and J lost 5 bases. Germline CDR1 DFQATT, CDR2 SNEGSKA (reference sequence). The CDR3 sequence is CSASDLAGVETQYF. The CDR3 bases are TGCAGTGCTAGTGACCTAGCGGGAGTGGAGACCCAGTACTTC.

This clone was counted a few times. The chain joins TRBV4-3 to TRBJ2-2; TRBD1 matches 7 bases. J gave up 6 bases and V 1 base, and 5 bases lay outside the gene matches. Germline CDR1 LGHNA, CDR2 YSLEER. The CDR3 runs 15 residues. The CDR3 sequence: CASSQGTGASGELFF. Written as DNA, the CDR3 is TGCGCCAGCAGCCAAGGAACAGGGGCCTCCGGGGAGCTGTTTTTT.

This clone was seen a handful of times. The chain has TRBV30 and TRBJ2-3; 9 bases match TRBD1. With 4 bases clipped from V and 4 bases from J, the junction kept 3 bases outside the gene matches. Germline V gene data show CDR1 as GTSNPN and CDR2 as SVGIG (reference sequence). CDR3 length equals 13 residues. CDR3 sequence: CAWTQGAADTQYF. The CDR3 DNA sequence: TGTGCCTGGACACAGGGGGCCGCAGATACGCAGTATTTT.

The CDR3 protein is CASSYEPTDSGNTIYF. CDR3 in DNA: TGTGCCAGCAGTTACGAACCTACAGACTCTGGAAACACCATATATTTT. The genes are TRBV6-6 and TRBJ1-3; D is ambiguous. The CDR3 is made up of 16 amino acids. Germline CDR1 and CDR2: MNHNY and SVGAGI (reference sequence). V shed 2 bases and J shed 0 bases, with 11 bases lying between them.

The CDR3 region is CASRPPAGGYNEQFF. The CDR3 region has the DNA TGTGCCAGCAGACCTCCAGCGGGAGGCTACAATGAGCAGTTCTTC. The genes are TRBV7-2 and TRBJ2-1, with 9 nucleotides matching TRBD2. Germline CDR1 is SGHTA and CDR2 is FQGNSA. Trimming at V came to 6 bases and at J to 3 bases, leaving 6 bases not matched to a gene. The CDR3 runs to 15 residues.